Below, 26 T cell receptor beta chains from the same sample are listed, as sequenced in a study of blood T cells in healthy people across ages. It was with a sample-barcoded 5' primer and a J-beta primer mix that a second PCR of about 6 to 11 cycles was run. Each CDR3 protein gets one entry after TCRdb re-called the 5' RACE reads with MiXCR. This sample has about 730,000 distinct CDR3 sequences; 40% to 45% occur once, and the top ten carry 20% to 25%. Input material: blood. Receptors originate from a woman aged 55-70 years in good health.

V usage is TRBV6-6 and J usage is TRBJ2-3, with 7 bases identical to TRBD1. This CDR3 has 14 amino acids. Germline CDR1 and CDR2: MNHNY and SVGAGI (reference sequence). With 2 bases clipped from V and 2 bases from J, the junction kept 1 base outside the gene matches. CDR3 bases: TGTGCCAGCAGTTACAGGGGGCTCACAGATACGCAGTATTTT. This translates into CASSYRGLTDTQYF.

The chain recombines TRBV20-1 with TRBJ1-1; 7 bases are a match to TRBD1. J lost 5 bases, V lost 8 bases, and 11 bases had no gene match. The CDR3 runs 13 residues. Germline loops: CDR1 DFQATT, CDR2 SNEGSKA (reference sequence). CDR3 region: CSISTGMMTEAFF. CDR3 in DNA: TGCAGTATATCGACAGGGATGATGACTGAAGCTTTCTTT.

This clonotype was observed a handful of times. The chain links TRBV3-1 to TRBJ2-3; 7 bases align to TRBD2. J lost 4 bases, V lost 4 bases, and 8 bases had no gene match. Germline V gives CDR1 LGHDT, CDR2 YNNKEL (reference sequence). There are 15 residues in the CDR3. Written as DNA, the CDR3 is TGTGCCAGCAGCCGTCCGACTAGCACCCCAGATACGCAGTATTTT. This gives the protein CASSRPTSTPDTQYF.

This clonotype was detected only a few times. The gene calls are TRBV28 and TRBJ2-4; possible D gene TRBD1, 6 bases. The last part of the DNA fits TRBJ2-7 better; the J call may be wrong. From germline, CDR1 is MDHEN and CDR2 SYDVKM. There are 14 residues in the CDR3. In DNA form, the CDR3 reads TGTGCCAGCAGCACAGGGCAGGGTGGCTACGAGCAGTACTTC. Encoded protein: CASSTGQGGYEQYF.

A few counts support this clonotype. The chain employs TRBV9 and TRBJ1-1; no firm D call. The CDR3 has 15 residues. The ends were cut back, 0 bases at V and 8 bases at J, with 17 bases in the middle. The germline V gene has CDR1 SGDLS and CDR2 YYNGEE. CDR3 region: CASSVGLPGRSEAFF. The CDR3 coding sequence is TGTGCCAGCAGCGTAGGCCTTCCGGGTCGCAGCGAAGCTTTCTTT.

J is TRBJ1-6 and V is TRBV6-1, with 12 bases that match TRBD1. After removal of 3 bases from V and 7 bases from J, the junction contained 1 base not matched to a gene. Per the germline V gene, CDR1 is MNHNS and CDR2 is SASEGT. The CDR3 has 15 amino acids. The DNA of the CDR3 is TGTGCCAGCAGTGAGGGGACAGGGGGCAATTCACCCCTCCACTTT. Translating gives CASSEGTGGNSPLHF.

The table lists this clonotype with many counts. The chain carries TRBV9 and TRBJ2-3; D is unclear. The germline V and J ends were trimmed by 0 bases and 3 bases, with 5 bases remaining between them. Germline CDR1 and CDR2: SGDLS and YYNGEE. This CDR3 has 13 residues. CDR3 residues: CASSVVDTDTQYF. CDR3 bases: TGTGCCAGCAGCGTAGTCGATACAGATACGCAGTATTTT.

This clonotype turned up a few times. This chain joins TRBV4-2 and TRBJ2-2, with 8 bases that match TRBD1. This CDR3 has 17 residues. With V trimmed by 0 bases and J by 5 bases, 8 bases remained unmatched. CDR1 LGHNA and CDR2 YNFKEQ come from the germline V gene. The CDR3 reads CASSQDSQGARTGELFF. CDR3 nucleotides: TGTGCCAGCAGCCAAGATAGTCAGGGGGCGCGAACCGGGGAGCTGTTTTTT.

This clonotype was recorded a few times. The V and J genes are TRBV25-1 and TRBJ1-2; 7 nucleotides line up with TRBD1. This CDR3 is built from 14 residues. Germline trimming cut 1 base from V and 6 bases from J; bases unmatched to any gene: 5. Germline V gives CDR1 MGHDK, CDR2 SYGVNS. This CDR3 is CASSESGGGHGYTF. CDR3 bases: TGTGCCAGCAGTGAATCGGGAGGGGGCCATGGCTACACCTTC.

To note about this clonotype: Relative to the germline gene, one junction end is altered; a read error may explain this. The chain links TRBV19 to TRBJ2-7; weak D call: TRBD1 (6 bases). This CDR3 contains 14 residues. CDR1 and CDR2 (germline): LNHDA, SQIVND (reference sequence). As DNA, the CDR3 is TGTGCCAGGAGTATACTTACAGGGCTCCACGAGCAGTACTTC. Translating gives CARSILTGLHEQYF.

The chain uses TRBV20-1 and TRBJ2-1; 14 positions match TRBD2. There are 18 residues in the CDR3. The germline V gene has CDR1 DFQATT and CDR2 SNEGSKA (reference sequence). V lost 0 bases, J lost 2 bases, and 6 bases stayed unmatched. CDR3 sequence (DNA): TGCAGTGCTAGAGATCATGGACTAGCGGGGGGAGCCTACAATGAGCAGTTCTTC. Translated: CSARDHGLAGGAYNEQFF.

This clonotype was seen a single time. A much bigger clone sits one base away, suggesting this may be a read error. The conserved final phenylalanine or tryptophan is absent from the CDR3, which likely points to a read error. This sequence joins TRBV11-2 and TRBJ2-5; unclear D gene. Trimming removed 1 base at V and 2 bases at J, with 8 bases between. This CDR3 region has 14 residues. Per germline, CDR1 SGHAT and CDR2 FQNNGV. In DNA, the CDR3 is TGTGCCAGCAGCTTAGGTGCGACTCAAGAGACCCAGTACTCC. It specifies CASSLGATQETQYS.

In this sample, this clonotype turned up a few times. V usage is TRBV20-1 and J usage is TRBJ2-7, with 8 bases identical to TRBD1. After removal of 6 bases from V and 0 bases from J, the junction contained 7 bases not matched to a gene. CDR1 DFQATT and CDR2 SNEGSKA come from the germline V gene (reference sequence). The CDR3 extends over 14 amino acids. Here the CDR3 DNA reads TGCAGTGCCCTTCCAGACAGGGGCTCCTACGAGCAGTACTTC. Its protein product is CSALPDRGSYEQYF.

Regarding this clonotype: Germline is not matched at one junction end, which may reflect a read error. The chain couples TRBV7-9 to TRBJ2-1; tentatively, D is TRBD2 (5 bases). The germline CDR1 and CDR2 sequences are SEHNR and FQNEAQ (reference sequence). CDR3 size: 17 residues. CDR3 DNA sequence: TGTGCCAGCAGCCAGCCACTAACGGAGGTAACTGGTGATGAGCAGTTCTTT. It is translated as CASSQPLTEVTGDEQFF.

Details on this clonotype: This may be a read error: a much more frequent sequence differs by one nucleotide. CDR3: CAGEGGNIQYF. The CDR3 DNA reads TGTGCCGGCGAGGGGGGAAACATTCAGTACTTC. The chain couples TRBV7-8 to TRBJ2-4; D possibly matches TRBD1 or TRBD2 (6 bases each). This CDR3 region has 11 residues. V dropped 11 bases and J dropped 6 bases, with 11 bases sitting between them. Germline-derived CDR1 and CDR2 are SGHVS and FQNEAQ.

This rearrangement joins TRBV20-1 to TRBJ2-3; TRBD2 matches at 9 bases. The CDR3 runs to 13 residues. Unmatched junction bases numbered 3, after V lost 0 bases and J lost 8 bases. Germline V gives CDR1 DFQATT, CDR2 SNEGSKA (reference sequence). The CDR3 loop reads CSAREGAGGTQYF. The CDR3 nucleotides are TGCAGTGCTAGAGAGGGAGCGGGGGGTACGCAGTATTTT.

The chain couples TRBV10-3 to TRBJ2-7, with 8 nucleotides matching TRBD1. Germline CDR1 and CDR2: ENHRY and SYGVKD. This CDR3 region has 14 residues. With 5 bases clipped from V and 7 bases from J, the junction kept 10 bases outside the gene matches. The CDR3 nucleotides read TGTGCCATCAGTTTAGACAGGGGATTCAATGAGCAGTACTTC. Translating it yields CAISLDRGFNEQYF.

The J gene is TRBJ2-1, the V gene TRBV7-9, with 10 positions matching TRBD2. This CDR3 is 18 amino acids long. Germline trimming cut 0 bases from V and 5 bases from J; bases unmatched to any gene: 10. Germline CDR1 reads SEHNR; CDR2 reads FQNEAQ (reference sequence). The CDR3 DNA follows: TGTGCCAGCAGCTTAGCCTGGACTAGCGGTATCGAAGACAATGAGCAGTTCTTC. Translation gives CASSLAWTSGIEDNEQFF.

This clonotype occurred a few times. A much larger clone lies one base from this, so it may be a read error. The CDR3 DNA is TGCAGTGCTAGATTTTTAGGGGAGTGGAGAGGGCTCTACAATGAGCAGTACTTC. Amino acid sequence: CSARFLGEWRGLYNEQYF. V is TRBV20-1 and J is TRBJ2-1; the D gene could be TRBD1 or TRBD2 (5 bases each). The end of the DNA fits TRBJ2-7 better, so the J call may be wrong. CDR1 is DFQATT, CDR2 SNEGSKA, per germline (reference sequence). This CDR3 is built from 18 residues.

V usage is TRBV7-3 and J usage is TRBJ2-1, with 8 positions matching TRBD2. The V gene end was trimmed by 6 bases and the J gene end by 8 bases; junction bases not matched to a gene: 6. Germline lookup yields CDR1 SGHTA and CDR2 FQGTGA. The CDR3 has 13 amino acids. CDR3 loop: CASSSSGGHEQFF. The CDR3 bases are TGTGCCAGCAGTTCAAGCGGGGGACATGAGCAGTTCTTC.

V is TRBV6-2 or TRBV6-3 and J is TRBJ2-5; 10 nucleotides agree with TRBD2. The trim removed 6 bases at V and 2 bases at J, leaving 6 bases unmatched. Germline CDR1 is MNHEY and CDR2 is SVGEGT. This CDR3 contains 15 residues. The chain's CDR3 is CASSLAGGLQETQYF. CDR3 nucleotides: TGTGCCAGCAGCTTAGCGGGAGGTCTACAAGAGACCCAGTACTTC.

This clonotype came up once. The chain has TRBV25-1 and TRBJ2-7; unclear D gene. The V end was cut by 2 bases, the J end by 6 bases, with 11 bases between. Germline lookup yields CDR1 MGHDK and CDR2 SYGVNS. The CDR3 is made up of 13 amino acids. The CDR3 DNA is TGTGCCAGCAGTGAACCGGGTAGCAGCGAGCAGTACTTC. It encodes CASSEPGSSEQYF.

The chain recombines TRBV20-1 with TRBJ2-3; D may be TRBD1 (6 bases). V lost 6 bases to trimming and J lost 5 bases, with 18 bases between them. From germline, CDR1 is DFQATT and CDR2 SNEGSKA (reference sequence). This CDR3 spans 14 amino acids. The CDR3 bases are TGCAGTGCCGAGCACCCGCCAGGGGAAGATACGCAGTATTTT. This sequence encodes CSAEHPPGEDTQYF.

V gene TRBV7-2 combines with J gene TRBJ2-7; no clear D gene. CDR3 size: 11 residues. V shed 6 bases and J shed 6 bases, with 9 bases lying between them. Germline loops: CDR1 SGHTA, CDR2 FQGNSA. Here the CDR3 reads CASSRTGEQYF. In DNA, the CDR3 is TGTGCCAGCAGTCGCACTGGCGAGCAGTACTTC.

This clonotype was seen just once. The V and J genes are TRBV29-1 and TRBJ2-2; weak D call: TRBD1 (6 bases). CDR3 size: 14 residues. The germline V gene has CDR1 SQVTM and CDR2 ANQGSEA. V was trimmed by 4 bases and J by 1 base, leaving 10 bases between them. CDR3 nucleotides: TGCAGCGTTGGGCGGACAGAGAACACCGGGGAGCTGTTTTTT. Amino acid sequence: CSVGRTENTGELFF.

The chain carries TRBV12-3 or TRBV12-4 and TRBJ1-6; no reliable D call. With 6 bases removed from V and 4 bases from J, the gap between germline ends came to 1 base. The CDR3 consists of 11 residues. The CDR3 coding sequence is TGTGCCAGCAGATATAATTCACCCCTCCACTTT. It encodes CASRYNSPLHF.